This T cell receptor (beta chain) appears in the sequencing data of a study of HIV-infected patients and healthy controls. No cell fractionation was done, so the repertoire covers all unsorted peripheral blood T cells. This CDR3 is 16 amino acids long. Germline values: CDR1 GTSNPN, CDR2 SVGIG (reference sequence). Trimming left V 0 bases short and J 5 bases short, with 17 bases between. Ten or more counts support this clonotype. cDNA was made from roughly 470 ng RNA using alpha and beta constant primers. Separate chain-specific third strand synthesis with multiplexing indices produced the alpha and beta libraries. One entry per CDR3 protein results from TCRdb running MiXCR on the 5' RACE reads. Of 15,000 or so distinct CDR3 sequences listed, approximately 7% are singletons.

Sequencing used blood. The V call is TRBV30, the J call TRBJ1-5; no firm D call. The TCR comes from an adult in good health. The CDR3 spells CAWSVSVGSTHQPQHF. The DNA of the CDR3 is TGTGCCTGGAGTGTTTCCGTCGGTTCGACCCATCAGCCCCAGCATTTT.